This T cell receptor (beta chain) was sequenced in a study of CD8 T cells in ankylosing spondylitis. TCRdb re-derived calls from the 5' RACE reads in MiXCR, one entry per CDR3 protein. The repertoire includes about 130,000 distinct CDR3 sequences, around 6.6% of them detected once, and about an eighth sits in the top ten. Per the germline V gene, CDR1 is SGHAT and CDR2 is FQDESV (reference sequence). The CDR3 has 15 amino acids. With V trimmed by 5 bases and J by 0 bases, 2 bases remained unmatched. This clonotype has ten or more counts. The sequenced sample consisted of blood, either unsorted or a sorted T cell fraction (not recorded which). This TCR came from a female donor with ankylosing spondylitis or in good health (not recorded which). V gene TRBV11-1 combines with J gene TRBJ2-3, with 10 bases that match TRBD1. The CDR3 coding sequence is TGTGCCAGCAGCACGGGACAGGGGAGCACAGATACGCAGTATTTT. Its protein is CASSTGQGSTDTQYF.